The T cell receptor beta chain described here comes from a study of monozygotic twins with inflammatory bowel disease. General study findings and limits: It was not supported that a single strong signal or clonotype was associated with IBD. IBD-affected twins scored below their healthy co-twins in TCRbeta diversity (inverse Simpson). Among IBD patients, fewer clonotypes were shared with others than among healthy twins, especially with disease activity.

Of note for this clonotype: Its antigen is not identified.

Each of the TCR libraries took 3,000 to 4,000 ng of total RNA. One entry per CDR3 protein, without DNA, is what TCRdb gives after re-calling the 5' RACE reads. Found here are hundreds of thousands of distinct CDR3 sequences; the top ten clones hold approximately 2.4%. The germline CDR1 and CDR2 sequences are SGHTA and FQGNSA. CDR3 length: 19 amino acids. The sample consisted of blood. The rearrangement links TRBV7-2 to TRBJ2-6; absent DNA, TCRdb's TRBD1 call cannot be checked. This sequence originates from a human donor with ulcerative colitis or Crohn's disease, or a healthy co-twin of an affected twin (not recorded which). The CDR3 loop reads CASSLAAHRGHSGANVLTF. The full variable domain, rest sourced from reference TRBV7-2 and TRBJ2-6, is GAGVSQSPSNKVTEKGKDVELRCDPISGHTALYWYRQSLGQGLEFLIYFQGNSAPDKSGLPSDRFSAERTGGSVSTLTIQRTQQEDSAVYLCASSLAAHRGHSGANVLTFGAGSRLTVL.